One and the same sample provided the 26 T cell receptor beta chains below, sequenced in a study of Ad26.COV2.S vaccination and SARS-CoV-2 variants. Some clones are missing from TCRdb's copy, which holds only in-frame ones; the method was immunoSEQ multiplex PCR. The top ten hold 3% to 5% of the sample, which has about 350,000 clones, around 90% seen once. Material: peripheral blood, obtained after recovery from COVID-19. Receptors were obtained from a human donor who had recovered from COVID-19.

The chain carries TRBV3-1 (or the pseudogene TRBV3-2) and TRBJ1-2, with 9 bases that match TRBD1. CDR3 length equals 15 residues. After removal of 3 bases from V and 7 bases from J, the junction contained 9 bases not matched to a gene. Germline-derived CDR1 and CDR2 are LGHDT and YNNKEL (reference sequence). The CDR3 region is CASSHEDRGGRGYTF. The DNA of the CDR3 is TGTGCCAGCAGCCACGAGGACAGGGGAGGTCGTGGCTACACCTTC.

This sequence joins TRBV2 and TRBJ1-2, with D unclear. CDR1 and CDR2 from the germline V gene are SNHLY and FYNNEI. V was pared by 5 bases and J by 4 bases, with 8 bases between. The CDR3 loop spans 12 amino acids. Written as DNA, the CDR3 is TGTGCCAGCAGTCCTCGGTCCTATGGCTACACCTTC. This encodes CASSPRSYGYTF.

This chain connects TRBV12-3 or TRBV12-4 to TRBJ2-7, with D unresolved. The CDR3 loop spans 12 amino acids. The ends were cut back, 1 base at V and 8 bases at J, with 9 bases in the middle. The CDR3 sequence: CASSLGVGKQYF. In DNA, the CDR3 is TGTGCCAGCAGTTTAGGGGTGGGAAAGCAGTACTTC.

The CDR3 DNA is TGTGCCAGCAGCTTAGCCGGGGAGCTGTTTTTT. Protein product: CASSLAGELFF. The gene calls are TRBV11-2 and TRBJ2-2; no firm D call. There are 11 residues in the CDR3. V was cut by 1 base and J by 6 bases, with 0 bases left in between. Germline V gene sequence: CDR1 SGHAT, CDR2 FQNNGV.

The CDR3 spells CASSRGYPPNSPTYEQYF. CDR3 in DNA: TGTGCCAGTAGTAGGGGATACCCGCCTAATTCTCCTACCTACGAGCAGTACTTC. The chain uses TRBV19 and TRBJ2-7; D is uncertain. Germline-derived CDR1 and CDR2 are LNHDA and SQIVND (reference sequence). This CDR3 contains 18 residues. The germline V and J ends were trimmed by 4 bases and 2 bases, with 24 bases remaining between them.

The chain uses TRBV9 and TRBJ2-3, with D possibly called TRBD1 or TRBD2 (6 bases each). The CDR3 length is 15 residues. Germline lookup yields CDR1 SGDLS and CDR2 YYNGEE. V lost 0 bases and J lost 5, with 13 bases in between. The CDR3 bases are TGTGCCAGCAGCGTAGAGGGGGGTGGGGTAGATACGCAGTATTTT. Amino acids: CASSVEGGGVDTQYF.

This clone was observed once. This chain joins TRBV12-3 or TRBV12-4 and TRBJ1-5; D is unresolved. Trimming cost V 3 bases and J 3 bases, with 6 bases left between them. This CDR3 is built from 13 residues. CDR3 amino acids: CASSFGLNQPQHF. The CDR3, as DNA: TGTGCCAGCAGTTTTGGTCTCAATCAGCCCCAGCATTTT.

The sample holds one count of this clone. The genes are TRBV7-8 and TRBJ2-7, with TRBD2 matching 8 bases. The CDR3 sequence is 14 residues long. Germline CDR1 reads SGHVS; CDR2 reads FQNEAQ. The ends lost 1 base at V and 3 bases at J; junction bases unmatched: 2. CDR3 coding DNA: TGTGCCAGCAGCTTAGGCGGGGGGTTCTACGAGCAGTACTTC. Its protein is CASSLGGGFYEQYF.

DNA for the CDR3: TGTGCCAGCAGCTTAGCAGGGACTAGCACACACAATGAGCAGTTCTTC. It is translated as CASSLAGTSTHNEQFF. The rearrangement links TRBV7-6 to TRBJ2-1, with 9 positions matching TRBD2. There are 16 residues in the CDR3. V gave up 0 bases and J gave up 5 bases; unmatched junction bases: 5. Germline loops: CDR1 SGHVS, CDR2 FNYEAQ.

The chain is built from TRBV27 and TRBJ2-7, with D unclear. Germline-derived CDR1 and CDR2 are MNHEY and SMNVEV (reference sequence). Trimming cost V 5 bases and J 0 bases, with 11 bases left between them. The CDR3 is made up of 14 amino acids. The CDR3 reads CASSRDRSSYEQYF. The CDR3 coding sequence is TGTGCCAGCAGTCGCGATCGGAGCTCCTACGAGCAGTACTTC.

The CDR3 loop reads CASSSTSGGPYEQFF. The CDR3 region has the DNA TGTGCCAGCAGTTCGACTAGCGGGGGACCTTATGAGCAGTTCTTC. V usage is TRBV27 and J usage is TRBJ2-1, with TRBD2 identical over 12 bases. The CDR3 loop spans 15 amino acids. The germline gives CDR1 MNHEY, CDR2 SMNVEV (reference sequence). With 4 bases clipped from V and 8 bases from J, the junction kept 6 bases outside the gene matches.

V is TRBV11-2 and J is TRBJ2-7; 13 bases are shared with TRBD2. CDR1 SGHAT and CDR2 FQNNGV come from the germline V gene. This CDR3 contains 15 residues. Trimming cost V 7 bases and J 6 bases; bases outside gene matches: 9. As DNA, the CDR3 is TGTGCCAGCAAGAACTCGGGGACTAGCGGGGTCGAGCAGTACTTC. Protein sequence: CASKNSGTSGVEQYF.

The table lists this clone with a count of one. The V and J genes are TRBV4-3 and TRBJ2-2; TRBD2 is a possible D gene (6 bases). Germline CDR1 LGHNA, CDR2 YSLEER. Trimming removed 4 bases from V and 7 bases from J, with 13 bases in between. The length of the CDR3 is 14 residues. Written as DNA, the CDR3 is TGCGCCAGCAGCCTAGGGGCCGGGGGCGGGGAGCTGTTTTTT. The encoded protein is CASSLGAGGGELFF.

CDR3 region: CASSYAGTGGYEQYF. DNA for the CDR3: TGTGCCAGCAGTTACGCCGGGACAGGGGGCTACGAGCAGTACTTC. The rearrangement uses TRBV6-5 and TRBJ2-7; 11 bases fit TRBD1. J lost 3 bases, V lost 2 bases, and 3 bases had no gene match. Germline V gene lookup returns CDR1 MNHEY and CDR2 SVGAGI. CDR3 length equals 15 residues.

The rearrangement links TRBV6-5 to TRBJ2-1; 11 bases align to TRBD2. Trimming removed 6 bases from V and 3 bases from J; junction bases left unmatched: 4. The germline CDR1 and CDR2 sequences are MNHEY and SVGAGI. The CDR3 is made up of 15 amino acids. The CDR3 DNA is TGTGCCAGCAGCGTGACTAGCGGGGACTACAATGAGCAGTTCTTC. Translating it yields CASSVTSGDYNEQFF.

CDR3 amino acids: CASSLSGDTDTQYF. The CDR3 DNA is TGTGCCAGCAGCTTATCGGGGGATACAGATACGCAGTATTTT. V is TRBV7-9 and J is TRBJ2-3; TRBD2 might be the D (6 bases). The CDR3 consists of 14 residues. Between the trimmed V and J ends, which lost 2 bases and 3 bases, there was a span of 9 bases. Germline assignment: CDR1 SEHNR and CDR2 FQNEAQ (reference sequence).

This clone appeared a single time. The V and J genes are TRBV12-5 and TRBJ1-3, with 7 bases lining up with TRBD1. Trimming cost V 6 bases and J 1 base; bases outside gene matches: 3. CDR3 length equals 14 residues. Per the germline V gene, CDR1 is LGHNT and CDR2 is FRNRAP. CDR3 sequence (DNA): TGTGCTAGTGGGACAGGGACATCTGGAAACACCATATATTTT. Translating it yields CASGTGTSGNTIYF.

In DNA form, the CDR3 reads TGTGCTAGTGGTAGCAACCTCGGGACCCCCTACGAGCAGTACTTC. It translates to CASGSNLGTPYEQYF. The genes are TRBV12-5 and TRBJ2-7; either TRBD1 or TRBD2 may fit D (5 bases each). V was cut by 5 bases and J by 2 bases, with 16 bases left in between. Germline assignment: CDR1 LGHNT and CDR2 FRNRAP. CDR3 length: 15 amino acids.

This rearrangement joins TRBV1 to TRBJ2-5; no DNA check was done on the table's D call, TRBD2. TRBV1 is listed as a pseudogene. The CDR3 covers 17 residues. CDR3 nucleotide sequence: TGCACCAGCAGCCATCCAAGCGGGGGGGCGACTGGAGAGACCCAGTACTTC. This codes for CTSSHPSGGATGETQYF.

The rearrangement joins TRBV5-1 to TRBJ1-3; 9 bases fit TRBD1. The CDR3 contains 15 residues. V dropped 3 bases and J dropped 4; count of bases not matched to a gene: 5. Germline V gene sequence: CDR1 SGHRS, CDR2 YFSETQ. The CDR3, as DNA: TGCGCCAGCAGCTACGGACAGGGGTACGGAAACACCATATATTTT. This codes for CASSYGQGYGNTIYF.

V gene TRBV11-3 combines with J gene TRBJ2-1, with D unresolved. V lost 2 bases and J 11 bases, leaving 10 bases between the germline ends. Germline V lookup: CDR1 SGHNT, CDR2 YENEEA. The CDR3 sequence is 12 residues long. Here the CDR3 DNA reads TGTGCCAGCAGCTTAAATGGGGTTAAGCAGTTCTTC. This encodes CASSLNGVKQFF.

J is TRBJ1-2 and V is TRBV19; perhaps TRBD1 as D (6 bases). The germline V gene encodes CDR1 LNHDA and CDR2 SQIVND (reference sequence). The length of the CDR3 is 13 residues. V was shortened by 7 bases and J by 4 bases, with 13 bases between the two germline ends. CDR3 in amino acids: CASTEGGSYGYTF. The CDR3 nucleotides read TGTGCCAGTACCGAAGGGGGTTCCTATGGCTACACCTTC.

The chain is built from TRBV7-8 and TRBJ2-1; D assignment may be TRBD1 or TRBD2 (5 bases each). V was shortened by 3 bases and J by 3 bases, with 12 bases between the two germline ends. This CDR3 comprises 15 residues. CDR1 is SGHVS and CDR2 is FQNEAQ in the germline V gene. CDR3 amino acids: CASSFSRGDYNEQFF. The CDR3 DNA is TGTGCCAGCAGCTTTAGTCGGGGCGACTACAATGAGCAGTTCTTC.

The chain uses TRBV24-1 and TRBJ2-2; 8 nucleotides align to TRBD2. The CDR3 is 19 residues long. The germline CDR1 and CDR2 sequences are KGHDR and SFDVKD. The ends lost 2 bases at V and 7 bases at J; junction bases unmatched: 17. The CDR3 DNA reads TGTGCCACCAGTGATTCCCCGGGAGCAGGCGGGGGGATCCACGGGGAGCTGTTTTTT. It codes for CATSDSPGAGGGIHGELFF.

The rearrangement uses TRBV6-5 and TRBJ2-5; D is ambiguous. CDR3 length: 13 residues. CDR1 and CDR2 (germline): MNHEY, SVGAGI. The V end lost 6 bases, the J end lost 3 bases, and 11 bases lay between the germline ends. The CDR3 nucleotides read TGTGCCAGCAGGACCGTACAAAAAGAGACCCAGTACTTC. This encodes CASRTVQKETQYF.

The V and J genes are TRBV4-1 and TRBJ1-2; D remains ambiguous. V lost 0 bases and J lost 4, with 9 bases in between. The CDR3 has 14 residues. Germline CDR1 and CDR2: MGHRA and YSYEKL. Here the CDR3 DNA reads TGCGCCAGCAGCCAAGATCGCACAAGCTATGGCTACACCTTC. Translating gives CASSQDRTSYGYTF.